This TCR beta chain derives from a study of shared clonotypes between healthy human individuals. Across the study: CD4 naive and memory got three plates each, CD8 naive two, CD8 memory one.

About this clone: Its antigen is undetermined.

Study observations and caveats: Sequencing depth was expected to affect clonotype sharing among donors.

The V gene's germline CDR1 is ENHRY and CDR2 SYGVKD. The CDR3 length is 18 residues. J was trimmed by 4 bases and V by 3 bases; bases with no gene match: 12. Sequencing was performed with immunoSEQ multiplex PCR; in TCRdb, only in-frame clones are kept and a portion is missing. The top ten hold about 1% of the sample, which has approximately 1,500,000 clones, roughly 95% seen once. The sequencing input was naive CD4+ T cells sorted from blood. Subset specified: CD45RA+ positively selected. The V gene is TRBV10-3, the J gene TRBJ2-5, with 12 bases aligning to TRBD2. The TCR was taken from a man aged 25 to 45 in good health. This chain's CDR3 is CAISDPGLAGWVGETQYF. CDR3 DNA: TGTGCCATCAGTGACCCCGGACTAGCGGGATGGGTCGGAGAGACCCAGTACTTC.